This T cell receptor (beta chain) appears in the sequencing data of a study of shared clonotypes between healthy human individuals. Study-wide points: Owing to a small donor count, the genetic and exposure-history diversity represented was limited. Clonotype sharing levels among donors were expected to vary with sequencing depth.

How the authors handled the data: Owing to the provision of junction-only sequences devoid of quality scores by immunoSEQ, filtering differed. Method: immunoSEQ multiplex PCR; TCRdb's copy keeps in-frame clones and lacks some. The DNA gave D and trimming, while V, J and clone size come from that table. Here the sample spans hundreds of thousands of clones, roughly 96% being singletons. Germline lookup yields CDR1 MNHEY and CDR2 SMNVEV (reference sequence). The CDR3 is 15 residues long. V was cut by 3 bases and J by 0 bases, with 6 bases left in between. CD45RO negativity and positive selection for CCR7 defined naive CD8 cells, a population that excluded terminally differentiated effector memory CD45RA+ cells. With respect to this clone: What it binds is unknown.

Sequenced material: naive CD8+ T cells sorted from blood. The receptor was derived from a woman aged 25 to 45 in good health. The chain carries TRBV27 and TRBJ2-6; D is undetermined. This CDR3 is CASSFGLSGANVLTF. Here the CDR3 DNA reads TGTGCCAGCAGTTTCGGGCTCTCTGGGGCCAACGTCCTGACTTTC. The whole variable domain, filled in from reference TRBV27 and TRBJ2-6, reads EAQVTQNPRYLITVTGKKLTVTCSQNMNHEYMSWYRQDPGLGLRQIYYSMNVEVTDKGDVPEGYKVSRKEKRNFPLILESPSPNQTSLYFCASSFGLSGANVLTFGAGSRLTVL.